This T cell receptor (beta chain) is from a study of blood T cells in healthy people across ages. The CDR3 is made up of 14 amino acids. CDR1 and CDR2 from the germline V gene are SEHNR and FQNEAQ (reference sequence). Trimming took 5 bases from V and 6 from J; bases not matched to a gene: 10. This clonotype was seen only a few times. For the second PCR, which ran for about 6 to 11 cycles, a sample-barcoded 5' primer and a J-beta primer mix were used. MiXCR was run by TCRdb on the 5' RACE reads, yielding one entry per CDR3 protein. The sample contains roughly 680,000 distinct CDR3 sequences, around 48% of which appear only once.

The sequenced sample consisted of blood. V and J are TRBV7-9 and TRBJ2-7; 7 bases map to TRBD1. This TCR was recovered from a woman aged 60-75 years in good health. The chain's CDR3 is CASSEGQIYGEQYF. The DNA for the CDR3 is TGTGCCAGCAGCGAGGGACAGATATACGGCGAGCAGTACTTC.